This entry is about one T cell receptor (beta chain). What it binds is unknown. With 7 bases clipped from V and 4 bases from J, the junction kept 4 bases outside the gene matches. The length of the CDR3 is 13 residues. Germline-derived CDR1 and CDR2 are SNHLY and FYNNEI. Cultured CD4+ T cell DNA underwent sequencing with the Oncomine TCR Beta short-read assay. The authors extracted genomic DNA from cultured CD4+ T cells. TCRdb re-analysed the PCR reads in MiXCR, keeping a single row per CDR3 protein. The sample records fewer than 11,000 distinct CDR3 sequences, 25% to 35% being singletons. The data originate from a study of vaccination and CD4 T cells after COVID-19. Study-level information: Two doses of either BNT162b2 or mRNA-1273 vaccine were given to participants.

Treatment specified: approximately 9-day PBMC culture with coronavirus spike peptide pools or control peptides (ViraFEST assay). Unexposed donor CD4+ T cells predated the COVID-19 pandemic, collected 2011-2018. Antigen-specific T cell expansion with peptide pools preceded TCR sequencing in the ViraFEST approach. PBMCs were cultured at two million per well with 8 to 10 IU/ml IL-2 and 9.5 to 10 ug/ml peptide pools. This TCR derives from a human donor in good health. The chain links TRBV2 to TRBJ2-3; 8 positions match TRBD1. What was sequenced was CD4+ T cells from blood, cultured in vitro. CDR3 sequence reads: CASIRGRSDTQYF. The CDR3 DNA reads TGTGCCAGCATCAGGGGGCGATCAGATACGCAGTATTTT.